Sequencing of this TCR beta chain was carried out in a study of CD8 T cells in Susac syndrome. Whole-study findings and limits: The study conceded that relatively few individuals underwent its TCR sequencing and HLA analysis.

Per the germline V gene, CDR1 is DFQATT and CDR2 is SNEGSKA (reference sequence). The CDR3 has 14 residues. Trimming removed 0 bases at V and 4 bases at J, with 12 bases between. Controls were healthy donors chosen to match patients in age and sex. TEMRA cells were FACS-enriched, unlike CD8+ and CD4+ T cells, which were negatively isolated. About this clonotype: As yet, its antigen is unknown.

RNA was extracted with the RNeasy kit, and a quantity of about 0.5 to 1 ug was reverse transcribed using random hexamers. Coverage of TCR beta CDR3 amplification by immunoSEQ multiplex PCR extended to 54 Vbeta and 13 Jbeta. TCRdb processed the immunoSEQ multiplex PCR reads anew with MiXCR; each CDR3 protein has one entry. Of some 99,000 distinct CDR3 sequences detected, 90% to 96% appear once; the ten largest clones hold 0.075% to 0.1%. The material sequenced was CD4+ T cells from PBMCs. The sequence derives from a human donor in good health. This chain links TRBV20-1 with TRBJ2-5; D is perhaps TRBD2 (5 bases). CDR3 residues: CSARDPRAGETQYF. CDR3 sequence (DNA): TGCAGTGCTAGAGACCCGCGGGCGGGAGAGACCCAGTACTTC.